Below are 9 T cell receptor beta chains sequenced from a single sample in a study of OX40 agonist ivuxolimab in advanced cancers. The library was built by means of the immunoSEQ multiplex PCR assay. The table was pulled from immuneACCESS by TCRdb, which kept in-frame rearrangements only. Such tables lose some clones; where checked, under half of the loss comes from unresolved V genes, and the rest has no known cause. The sample table holds more than 45,000 clones, of which 88% were seen once. Together, the top ten hold approximately 7.2% of the sample. Sequenced material: CD4+ or CD8+ T cells sorted from blood, taken in a trial of the OX40 agonist ivuxolimab. Receptors originate from an adult with an advanced solid tumor such as melanoma, head and neck, liver or kidney cancer.

About this clone: The junction and the germline gene differ at one end; a read error may be behind it. The chain carries TRBV11-2 and TRBJ1-2; tentatively, D is TRBD1 (6 bases). Germline V gene sequence: CDR1 SGHAT, CDR2 FQNNGV. The CDR3 runs 13 residues. CDR3 in DNA: TGTGCCAGCAGCTTAGACTACCAGACAGGACCCCACTTC. It encodes CASSLDYQTGPHF.

This chain joins TRBV5-1 and TRBJ2-7, with 10 bases that match TRBD1. Germline-derived CDR1 and CDR2 are SGHRS and YFSETQ. The CDR3 loop spans 13 amino acids. The V gene end was trimmed by 2 bases and the J gene end by 9 bases; junction bases not matched to a gene: 5. CDR3 sequence: CASSFEGQGRQYF. The CDR3 region has the DNA TGCGCCAGCAGCTTCGAGGGACAGGGGAGGCAGTACTTC.

This rearrangement joins TRBV28 to TRBJ2-3; perhaps TRBD2 as D (5 bases). The CDR3 length is 15 residues. V dropped 5 bases and J dropped 2 bases, with 14 bases sitting between them. CDR1 and CDR2 (germline): MDHEN, SYDVKM. The CDR3, as DNA: TGTGCCAGCAGTAACCCAAGCGGCCTCACAGATACGCAGTATTTT. Encoded protein: CASSNPSGLTDTQYF.

The genes are TRBV19 and TRBJ2-1; D gene uncertain. The CDR3 length is 13 residues. The germline CDR1 and CDR2 sequences are LNHDA and SQIVND (reference sequence). V was shortened by 0 bases and J by 12 bases, with 12 bases between the two germline ends. The CDR3 nucleotides are TGTGCCAGTAGTATAGATCTTTATATCTCGCAGTTCTTC. It is translated as CASSIDLYISQFF.

The V and J genes are TRBV7-9 and TRBJ1-5, with D possibly matching TRBD1 (6 bases). The length of the CDR3 is 17 residues. Germline CDR1 is SEHNR and CDR2 is FQNEAQ (reference sequence). V lost 1 base, J lost 1 base, and 14 bases lay in between. CDR3 nucleotide sequence: TGTGCCAGCAGCTTAGATCAGGGGCTATCGAGCAATCAGCCCCAGCATTTT. This encodes CASSLDQGLSSNQPQHF.

The V gene is TRBV28, the J gene TRBJ2-4; either TRBD1 or TRBD2 may supply D (6 bases each). The CDR3 extends over 15 amino acids. Trimming pared 2 bases from V and 0 bases from J, leaving 8 bases between. Germline V gene sequence: CDR1 MDHEN, CDR2 SYDVKM. The CDR3 loop is CASSLGGLAKNIQYF. The CDR3 region has the DNA TGTGCCAGCAGTTTAGGGGGGCTAGCCAAAAACATTCAGTACTTC.

V gene TRBV4-1 combines with J gene TRBJ2-5; a possible D gene is TRBD2 (6 bases). The germline CDR1 and CDR2 sequences are MGHRA and YSYEKL. The CDR3 runs 13 residues. The V and J ends lost 1 base and 5 bases respectively, with 8 bases between them. In DNA form, the CDR3 reads TGCGCCAGCAGCCAAGCGCTAGCGGAGACCCAGTACTTC. Protein product: CASSQALAETQYF.

The chain couples TRBV6-5 to TRBJ2-7; possibly TRBD1 for D (6 bases). CDR1 is MNHEY and CDR2 is SVGAGI in the germline V gene. The CDR3 has 14 amino acids. The ends were cut back, 8 bases at V and 1 base at J, with 15 bases in the middle. In DNA, the CDR3 is TGTGCCAGCTCTCGACGGGACACTTCCTACGAGCAGTACTTC. Amino acids: CASSRRDTSYEQYF.

This sequence joins TRBV30 and TRBJ1-1; D is possibly TRBD1 (5 bases). V dropped 5 bases and J dropped 5 bases, with 12 bases sitting between them. The germline V gene has CDR1 GTSNPN and CDR2 SVGIG (reference sequence). The CDR3 runs 12 residues. The CDR3 loop reads CAWGRQITEAFF. The CDR3 DNA is TGTGCCTGGGGGAGACAGATTACTGAAGCTTTCTTT. Combining the CDR3 with reference TRBV30 and TRBJ1-1 gives the whole variable domain SQTIHQWPATLVQPVGSPLSLECTVEGTSNPNLYWYRQAAGRGLQLLFYSVGIGQISSEVPQNLSASRPQDRQFILSSKKLLLSDSGFYLCAWGRQITEAFFGQGTRLTVV.